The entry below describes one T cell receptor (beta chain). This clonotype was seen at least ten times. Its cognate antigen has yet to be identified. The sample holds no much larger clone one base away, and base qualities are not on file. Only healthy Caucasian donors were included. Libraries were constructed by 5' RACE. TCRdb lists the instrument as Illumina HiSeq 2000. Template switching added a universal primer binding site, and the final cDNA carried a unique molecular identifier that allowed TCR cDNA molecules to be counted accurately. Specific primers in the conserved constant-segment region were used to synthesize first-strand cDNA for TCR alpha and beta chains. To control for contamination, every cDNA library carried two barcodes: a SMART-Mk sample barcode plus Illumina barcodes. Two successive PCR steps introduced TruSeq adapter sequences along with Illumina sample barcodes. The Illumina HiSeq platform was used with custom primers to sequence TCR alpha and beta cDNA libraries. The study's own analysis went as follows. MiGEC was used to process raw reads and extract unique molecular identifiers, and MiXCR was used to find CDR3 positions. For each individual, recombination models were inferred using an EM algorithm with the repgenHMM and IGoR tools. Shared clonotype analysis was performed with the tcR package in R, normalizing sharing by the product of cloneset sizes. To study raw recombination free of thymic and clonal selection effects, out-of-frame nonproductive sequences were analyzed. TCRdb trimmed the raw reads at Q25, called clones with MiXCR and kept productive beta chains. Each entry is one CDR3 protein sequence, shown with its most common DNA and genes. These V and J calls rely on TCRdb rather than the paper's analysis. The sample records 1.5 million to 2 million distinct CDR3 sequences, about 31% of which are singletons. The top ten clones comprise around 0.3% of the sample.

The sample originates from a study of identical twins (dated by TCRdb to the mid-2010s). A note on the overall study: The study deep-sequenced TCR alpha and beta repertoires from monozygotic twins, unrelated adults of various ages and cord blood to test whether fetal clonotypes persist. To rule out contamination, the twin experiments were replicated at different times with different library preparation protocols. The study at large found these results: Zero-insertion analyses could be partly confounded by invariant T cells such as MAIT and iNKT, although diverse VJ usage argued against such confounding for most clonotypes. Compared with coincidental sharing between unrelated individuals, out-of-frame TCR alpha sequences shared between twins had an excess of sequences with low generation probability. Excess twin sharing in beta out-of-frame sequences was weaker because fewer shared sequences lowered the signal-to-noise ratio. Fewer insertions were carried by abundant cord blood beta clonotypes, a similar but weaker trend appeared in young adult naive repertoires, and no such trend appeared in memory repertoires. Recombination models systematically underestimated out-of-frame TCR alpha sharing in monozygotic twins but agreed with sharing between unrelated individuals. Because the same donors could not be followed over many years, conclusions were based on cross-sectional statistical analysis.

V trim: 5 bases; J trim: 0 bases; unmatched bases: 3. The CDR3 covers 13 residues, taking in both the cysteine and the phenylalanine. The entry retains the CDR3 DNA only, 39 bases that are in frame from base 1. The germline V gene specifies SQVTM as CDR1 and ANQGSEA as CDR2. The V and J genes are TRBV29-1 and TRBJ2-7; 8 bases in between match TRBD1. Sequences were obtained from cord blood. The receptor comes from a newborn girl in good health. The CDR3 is CSVWTGYSYEQYF. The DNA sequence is TGCAGCGTTTGGACAGGGTACTCCTACGAGCAGTACTTC.